This TCR beta chain was obtained from a study of cytomegalovirus exposure and HLA in healthy donors. A word on this clone: Antigen specificity is unknown.

The study ran its PCR with 60 Vbeta and 13 Jbeta primers. The data were produced by immunoSEQ multiplex PCR, yet TCRdb's version contains in-frame clones alone and is incomplete. This sample has 70,000 to 95,000 clones, with around 79% found just once. Findings and limits, study-wide: In an earlier analysis, productive rearrangement rates for most beta V segments clustered near 90% or 30%. The classifier reportedly diagnosed cytomegalovirus status with high specificity and sensitivity. Cytomegalovirus-associated status was assigned to about 170 TCR beta chains.

Losses at the gene ends were 7 bases for V and 3 bases for J; bases not matched to a gene: 3. This CDR3 contains 13 residues. The germline CDR1 and CDR2 sequences are SGHRS and YFSETQ. This receptor was identified in a man aged 35 to 55 in good health and CMV-seronegative. The sequencing input was PBMCs. V and J are TRBV5-1 and TRBJ1-1; TRBD1 matches 10 bases. This CDR3 reads CASRGTGDTEAFF. Written as DNA, the CDR3 is TGCGCCAGCCGAGGGACAGGGGACACTGAAGCTTTCTTT.